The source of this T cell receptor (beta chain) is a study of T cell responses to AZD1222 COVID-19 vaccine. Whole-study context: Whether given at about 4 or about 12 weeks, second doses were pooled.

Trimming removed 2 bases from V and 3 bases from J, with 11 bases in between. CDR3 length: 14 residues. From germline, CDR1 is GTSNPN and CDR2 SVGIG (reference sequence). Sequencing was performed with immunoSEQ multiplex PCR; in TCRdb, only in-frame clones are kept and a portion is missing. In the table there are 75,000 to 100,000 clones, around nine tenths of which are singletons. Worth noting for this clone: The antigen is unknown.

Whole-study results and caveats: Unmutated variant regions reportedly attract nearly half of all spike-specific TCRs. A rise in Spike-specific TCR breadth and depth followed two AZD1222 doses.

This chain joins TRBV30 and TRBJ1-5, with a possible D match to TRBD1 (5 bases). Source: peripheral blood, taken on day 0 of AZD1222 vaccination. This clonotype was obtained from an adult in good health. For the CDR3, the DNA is TGTGCCTGGAGTCGGGGGAGCGACAATCAGCCCCAGCATTTT. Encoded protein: CAWSRGSDNQPQHF.